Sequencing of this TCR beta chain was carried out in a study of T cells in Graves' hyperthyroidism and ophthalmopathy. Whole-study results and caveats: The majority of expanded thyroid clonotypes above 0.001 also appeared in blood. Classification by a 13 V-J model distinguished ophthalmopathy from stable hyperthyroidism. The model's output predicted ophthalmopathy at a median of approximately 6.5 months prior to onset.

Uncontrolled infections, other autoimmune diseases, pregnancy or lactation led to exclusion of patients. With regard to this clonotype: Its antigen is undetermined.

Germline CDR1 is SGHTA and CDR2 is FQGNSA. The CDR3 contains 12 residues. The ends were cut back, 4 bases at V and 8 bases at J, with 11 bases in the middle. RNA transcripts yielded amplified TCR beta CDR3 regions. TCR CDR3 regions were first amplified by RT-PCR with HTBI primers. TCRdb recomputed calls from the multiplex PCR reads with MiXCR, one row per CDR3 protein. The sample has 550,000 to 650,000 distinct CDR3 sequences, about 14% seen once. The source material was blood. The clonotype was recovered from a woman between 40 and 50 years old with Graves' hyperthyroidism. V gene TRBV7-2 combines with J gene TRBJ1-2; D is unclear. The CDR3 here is CASSSSDRGYTF. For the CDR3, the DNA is TGTGCCAGCAGCTCCTCGGACCGCGGCTACACCTTC.